One and the same sample provided the 21 T cell receptor beta chains below, sequenced in a study of CD8 T cells in ankylosing spondylitis. TCRdb passed the 5' RACE reads through MiXCR, listing each CDR3 protein once. The table records a few hundred thousand distinct CDR3 sequences, roughly 22% of them present only once. Sequenced: blood, either unsorted or a sorted T cell fraction (not recorded which). These receptors were obtained from a male donor with ankylosing spondylitis or in good health (not recorded which).

This chain joins TRBV29-1 and TRBJ1-2, with 10 positions matching TRBD1. This CDR3 has 15 amino acids. The ends lost 6 bases at V and 6 bases at J; junction bases unmatched: 13. Germline assignment: CDR1 SQVTM and CDR2 ANQGSEA. The CDR3 DNA sequence: TGCAGCGTCCGATCCGACAGGGGGCCTTACGATGGCTACACCTTC. Translation gives CSVRSDRGPYDGYTF.

The genes are TRBV28 and TRBJ1-5; 8 bases are shared with TRBD1. This CDR3 contains 15 residues. Germline CDR1 reads MDHEN; CDR2 reads SYDVKM. J gave up 5 bases and V 4 bases, and 7 bases lay outside the gene matches. CDR3 bases: TGTGCCAGCAGTTCCTTGGACAGGGTGTATCAGCCCCAGCATTTT. Amino acids: CASSSLDRVYQPQHF.

The gene calls are TRBV6-1 and TRBJ2-7, with 7 nucleotides matching TRBD1. Germline CDR1 and CDR2: MNHNS and SASEGT. The CDR3 totals 14 residues. Unmatched junction bases numbered 5, after V lost 5 bases and J lost 1 base. CDR3 nucleotides: TGTGCCAGCAGTAGACAGGGAAAATCCTACGAGCAGTACTTC. Amino acids: CASSRQGKSYEQYF.

The chain links TRBV7-6 to TRBJ2-1; 9 bases agree with TRBD2. Trimming removed 1 base from V and 7 bases from J; junction bases left unmatched: 5. This CDR3 is built from 15 residues. The germline CDR1 and CDR2 sequences are SGHVS and FNYEAQ. The CDR3 loop is CASSLGPAGGNEQFF. CDR3 coding DNA: TGTGCCAGCAGCTTAGGTCCAGCGGGGGGAAATGAGCAGTTCTTC. The whole variable domain, remainder taken from reference TRBV7-6 and TRBJ2-1, is GAGVSQSPRYKVTKRGQDVALRCDPISGHVSLYWYRQALGQGPEFLTYFNYEAQQDKSGLPNDRFSAERPEGSISTLTIQRTEQRDSAMYRCASSLGPAGGNEQFFGPGTRLTVL.

In its sample, this clonotype was seen a few times. The rearrangement uses TRBV12-3 or TRBV12-4 and TRBJ2-1, with 8 bases that match TRBD2. V dropped 7 bases and J dropped 5; count of bases not matched to a gene: 7. The CDR3 consists of 14 residues. The DNA for the CDR3 is TGTGCCAGCAATATAGCGGGGAAGGACAATGAGCAGTTCTTC. It translates to CASNIAGKDNEQFF.

The sample holds a few counts of this clonotype. This rearrangement joins TRBV27 to TRBJ1-2; 8 bases agree with TRBD1. The CDR3 runs to 15 residues. Germline-derived CDR1 and CDR2 are MNHEY and SMNVEV (reference sequence). Losses at the gene ends were 4 bases for V and 5 bases for J; bases not matched to a gene: 9. The CDR3 DNA reads as TGTGCCAGCAGTTACCGCGGACAGGGAACTTATGGCTACACCTTC. As protein: CASSYRGQGTYGYTF.

This clonotype has more than one count but fewer than ten. V and J are TRBV12-3 or TRBV12-4 and TRBJ2-5; D possibly matches TRBD1 or TRBD2 (5 bases each). Trimming took off 4 bases at V and 1 base at J, with 10 bases between the two ends. CDR3 length: 14 residues. The CDR3 protein is CASSWDLSQETQYF. In DNA form, the CDR3 reads TGTGCCAGCAGTTGGGACCTCTCCCAAGAGACCCAGTACTTC.

This chain joins TRBV20-1 and TRBJ2-7; TRBD1 matches at 7 bases. CDR1 DFQATT and CDR2 SNEGSKA come from the germline V gene (reference sequence). The CDR3 runs 14 residues. V was pared by 6 bases and J by 4 bases, with 12 bases of the junction left unmatched. Here the CDR3 reads CSARRQGEVYEQYF. The CDR3 DNA is TGCAGTGCCCGTCGACAGGGAGAGGTGTACGAGCAGTACTTC.

The chain couples TRBV3-1 to TRBJ2-3, with TRBD2 as a possible D gene (5 bases). The CDR3 runs 15 residues. Germline loops: CDR1 LGHDT, CDR2 YNNKEL (reference sequence). V lost 8 bases and J 1 base, leaving 16 bases between the germline ends. DNA of the CDR3: TGTGCCAGCCGAGCCGGGGTGGTGGGCACAGATACGCAGTATTTT. It codes for CASRAGVVGTDTQYF.

The V call is TRBV6-1, the J call TRBJ2-7; no clear D. CDR3 size: 13 residues. The germline gives CDR1 MNHNS, CDR2 SASEGT. V was shortened by 6 bases and J by 2 bases, with 11 bases between the two germline ends. The CDR3 loop is CASSPQAPYEQYF. The CDR3 DNA follows: TGTGCCAGCAGCCCCCAGGCTCCCTACGAGCAGTACTTC.

CDR3 in amino acids: CSVEDPLEVAQYF. In DNA form, the CDR3 reads TGCAGCGTTGAAGACCCACTAGAAGTAGCGCAGTATTTT. The rearrangement uses TRBV29-1 and TRBJ2-3, with D possibly matching TRBD2 (5 bases). V shed 0 bases and J shed 10 bases, with 14 bases lying between them. From germline, CDR1 is SQVTM and CDR2 ANQGSEA. This CDR3 region has 13 residues.

The table lists this clonotype with a few counts. The rearrangement uses TRBV5-1 and TRBJ2-2; the D is unclear. The ends were cut back, 0 bases at V and 0 bases at J, with 9 bases in the middle. The CDR3 has 16 amino acids. Germline V gene data show CDR1 as SGHRS and CDR2 as YFSETQ. The chain's CDR3 is CASSLARFTNTGELFF. The CDR3, as DNA: TGCGCCAGCAGCTTGGCCAGGTTCACGAACACCGGGGAGCTGTTTTTT.

CDR3 DNA: TGCGCCAGCAGCCTCTCTACCGGGGAATACGAGCAGTACTTC. Its protein product is CASSLSTGEYEQYF. The V and J genes are TRBV4-1 and TRBJ2-7, with D maybe TRBD2 (5 bases). V gave up 4 bases and J gave up 4 bases, with 14 bases separating them. The CDR3 totals 14 residues. Germline V gives CDR1 MGHRA, CDR2 YSYEKL.

There are many counts of this clonotype. V usage is TRBV9 and J usage is TRBJ2-7, with D possibly matching TRBD1 (5 bases). There are 14 residues in the CDR3. Trimming shortened V by 4 bases and J by 5 bases, and 16 bases separated the two germline ends. From germline, CDR1 is SGDLS and CDR2 YYNGEE. CDR3 nucleotides: TGTGCCAGCAGCTCTCGATTGGACACGAACGAGCAGTACTTC. Protein sequence: CASSSRLDTNEQYF.

V gene TRBV7-9 combines with J gene TRBJ2-1; no reliable D call. Germline values: CDR1 SEHNR, CDR2 FQNEAQ (reference sequence). V was trimmed by 5 bases and J by 6 bases, leaving 14 bases between them. The CDR3 is 14 amino acids. The CDR3 nucleotides read TGTGCCAGCAGCCCGGCTAACTACGGCAATGAGCAGTTCTTC. Protein sequence: CASSPANYGNEQFF.

This chain joins TRBV11-2 and TRBJ2-7, with TRBD1 matching 8 bases. The CDR3 is 15 residues long. CDR1 and CDR2 (germline): SGHAT, FQNNGV. Trimming cost V 1 base and J 7 bases; bases outside gene matches: 9. Here the CDR3 reads CASSLGQGAGWEQYF. The CDR3 bases are TGTGCCAGCAGCTTAGGTCAGGGGGCGGGTTGGGAGCAGTACTTC.

This clonotype has just a few counts. The genes are TRBV6-1 and TRBJ2-7; D perhaps matches TRBD1 (5 bases). This CDR3 region has 14 residues. V lost 2 bases, J lost 3 bases, and 11 bases lay in between. The V gene's germline CDR1 is MNHNS and CDR2 SASEGT. The CDR3 region is CASSELAGIYEQYF. CDR3 DNA: TGTGCCAGCAGTGAATTGGCAGGGATCTACGAGCAGTACTTC.

This clonotype has only a few counts. This chain connects TRBV20-1 to TRBJ2-1, with D perhaps matching TRBD1 (5 bases). Germline CDR1 and CDR2: DFQATT and SNEGSKA (reference sequence). This CDR3 has 15 amino acids. V was cut by 1 base and J by 0 bases, with 10 bases left in between. CDR3 bases: TGCAGTGCTAGAGGAGGACATTTCTCCTACAATGAGCAGTTCTTC. As protein: CSARGGHFSYNEQFF.

This clonotype was recorded a few times. The chain employs TRBV12-3 or TRBV12-4 and TRBJ2-4; 9 positions match TRBD1. The CDR3 runs to 14 residues. After removal of 7 bases from V and 8 bases from J, the junction contained 9 bases not matched to a gene. For the CDR3, the DNA is TGTGCCAGCACCAGCGGACAGGGGTTGGACATTCAGTACTTC. As protein: CASTSGQGLDIQYF.

This sequence joins TRBV5-6 and TRBJ2-3; TRBD2 matches 8 bases. Trimming at V came to 0 bases and at J to 3 bases, leaving 6 bases not matched to a gene. The CDR3 runs to 16 residues. Germline V CDR1 and CDR2: SGHDT, YYEEEE. In DNA, the CDR3 is TGTGCCAGCAGCTTGGTGGAGGGCGGGGGGACAGATACGCAGTATTTT. Protein product: CASSLVEGGGTDTQYF.

The chain joins TRBV29-1 to TRBJ2-7; TRBD1 matches 8 bases. CDR1 and CDR2 (germline): SQVTM, ANQGSEA. Trimming at V came to 4 bases and at J to 0 bases, leaving 5 bases not matched to a gene. There are 14 residues in the CDR3. CDR3 DNA sequence: TGCAGCGTTGGGGCTGGACAGGGCTCCTACGAGCAGTACTTC. Translation gives CSVGAGQGSYEQYF.